This TCR beta chain stems from a study of vaccination effects on CD4 cells after COVID-19. On the study more broadly: PBMC cultures contained 1.8 million or so cells per well, around 10 IU/ml IL-2 and approximately 9.4 ug/ml peptides.

Notes on this clone: Its target is not known.

Germline assignment: CDR1 LNHDA and CDR2 SQIVND (reference sequence). CDR3 length equals 14 residues. V dropped 3 bases and J dropped 6 bases, with 11 bases sitting between them. TCRdb's table, derived via immunoSEQ multiplex PCR, lists solely in-frame clones and lacks some. In the table there are 45,000 to 50,000 clones, more than 75% of which are singletons. Subsequent to approximately 11 days of culture, CD4+ T cells were isolated. The sample was CD4+ T cells from PBMCs cultured without peptide, taken before COVID-19 vaccination. The V call is TRBV19, the J call TRBJ2-2, with no clear D. The TCR comes from a human donor who had a prior SARS-CoV-2 infection. CDR3 in amino acids: CASSIRVNPGELFF. CDR3 nucleotides: TGTGCCAGTAGTATCCGGGTCAATCCCGGGGAGCTGTTTTTT.